The entry below describes one T cell receptor (beta chain). Germline V gene sequence: CDR1 MDHEN, CDR2 SYDVKM. This CDR3 is 18 amino acids long. The V gene lost 1 base and the J gene lost 3 bases, with 20 bases spanning the gap. Libraries were prepared by immunoSEQ multiplex PCR; TCRdb keeps only in-frame clonotypes and omits some of them. The table lists a few hundred thousand clones, 70% to 90% of them singletons. Adults between roughly 18 and 90 years of age took part from more than 20 US areas. Allocation to cohorts depended on clinical history reported by the participants. The data stem from a study of blood T cell repertoires in COVID-19. Turning to the study itself: The samples span acute and convalescent COVID-19 from the United States, Italy and Spain. The cDNA or gDNA used as material had been derived from T cells, B-cell-depleted T cells, or PBMCs.

The sequenced sample was PBMCs or T cells enriched from blood (not recorded which). The receptor was derived from a woman aged 25 to 39 who had recovered from COVID-19. The rearrangement links TRBV28 to TRBJ2-3, with a possible D match to TRBD2 (7 bases). CDR3 sequence reads: CASSLSPWRGGRTDTQYF. The CDR3 DNA is TGTGCCAGCAGTTTATCCCCCTGGAGGGGGGGCCGGACAGATACGCAGTATTTT. Full variable domain (outside the CDR3, taken from reference TRBV28 and TRBJ2-3): DVKVTQSSRYLVKRTGEKVFLECVQDMDHENMFWYRQDPGLGLRLIYFSYDVKMKEKGDIPEGYSVSREKKERFSLILESASTNQTSMYLCASSLSPWRGGRTDTQYFGPGTRLTVL.